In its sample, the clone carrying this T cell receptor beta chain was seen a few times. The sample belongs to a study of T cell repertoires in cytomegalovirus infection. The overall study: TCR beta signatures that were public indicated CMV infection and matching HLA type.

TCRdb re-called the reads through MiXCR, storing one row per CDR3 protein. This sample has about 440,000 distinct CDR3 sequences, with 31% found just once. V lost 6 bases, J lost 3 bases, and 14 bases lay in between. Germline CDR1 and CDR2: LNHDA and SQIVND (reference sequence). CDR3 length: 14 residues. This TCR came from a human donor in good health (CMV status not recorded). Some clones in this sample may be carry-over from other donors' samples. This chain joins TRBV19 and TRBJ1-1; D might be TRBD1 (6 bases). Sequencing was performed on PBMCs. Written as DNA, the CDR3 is TGTGCCAGTAGGTGGGGGGCTTCGGACACTGAAGCTTTCTTT. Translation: CASRWGASDTEAFF.